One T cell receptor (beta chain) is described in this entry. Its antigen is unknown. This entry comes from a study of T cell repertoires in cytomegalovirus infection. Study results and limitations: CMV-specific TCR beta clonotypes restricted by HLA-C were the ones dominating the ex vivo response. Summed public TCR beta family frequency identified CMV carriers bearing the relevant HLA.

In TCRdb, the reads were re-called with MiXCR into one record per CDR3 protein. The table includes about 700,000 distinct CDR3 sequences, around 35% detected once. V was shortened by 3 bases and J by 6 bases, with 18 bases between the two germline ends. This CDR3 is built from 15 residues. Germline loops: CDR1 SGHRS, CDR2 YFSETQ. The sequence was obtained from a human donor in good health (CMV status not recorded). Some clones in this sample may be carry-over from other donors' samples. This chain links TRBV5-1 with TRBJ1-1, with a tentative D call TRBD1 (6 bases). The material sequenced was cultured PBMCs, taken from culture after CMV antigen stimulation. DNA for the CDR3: TGCGCCAGCAGCTCGACCGTTTGGACAGAGGCTGAAGCTTTCTTT. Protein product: CASSSTVWTEAEAFF.